Presented here are 13 T cell receptor beta chains from one specimen sequenced in a study of radiotherapy plus CTLA-4 blockade in lung cancer. The protocol was immunoSEQ multiplex PCR, while the TCRdb copy is restricted to in-frame clones and leaves out a portion. The sample lists 51,000 or so clones, around 76% seen once, with 11% in the top ten. Sample: peripheral blood, taken from a patient treated with radiotherapy plus ipilimumab. The receptors derive from a human donor with non-small cell lung cancer who had stable disease on radiotherapy plus ipilimumab.

The chain joins TRBV5-1 to TRBJ2-1; 12 nucleotides match TRBD2. Germline CDR1 is SGHRS and CDR2 is YFSETQ. V lost 4 bases to trimming and J lost 7 bases; unmatched junction nucleotides: 9. The CDR3 sequence is 16 residues long. The CDR3 reads CASSGASSGGVNEQFF. Here the CDR3 DNA reads TGCGCCAGCAGCGGTGCTTCTAGCGGGGGGGTGAATGAGCAGTTCTTC.

The chain uses TRBV7-9 and TRBJ1-1; D is uncertain. Trimming left V 1 base short and J 0 bases short, with 3 bases between. The CDR3 has 13 amino acids. Germline V gives CDR1 SEHNR, CDR2 FQNEAQ (reference sequence). CDR3 DNA sequence: TGTGCCAGCAGCTTAGACGTGAACACTGAAGCTTTCTTT. The encoded protein is CASSLDVNTEAFF.

This clone was found a few times. This rearrangement joins TRBV6-5 to TRBJ1-2; 10 bases are shared with TRBD1. This CDR3 spans 15 amino acids. Germline V CDR1 and CDR2: MNHEY, SVGAGI. After removal of 6 bases from V and 0 bases from J, the junction contained 4 bases not matched to a gene. In DNA, the CDR3 is TGTGCCAGCAGAGGGACAGGGGAAACTAACTATGGCTACACCTTC. This sequence encodes CASRGTGETNYGYTF.

The V call is TRBV7-9, the J call TRBJ1-1, with D perhaps matching TRBD1 (5 bases). Trimming removed 5 bases at V and 5 bases at J, with 21 bases between. This CDR3 is 16 amino acids long. CDR1 and CDR2 (germline): SEHNR, FQNEAQ (reference sequence). CDR3 protein: CASSREEGVKVTEAFF. The DNA for the CDR3 is TGTGCCAGCAGCAGAGAGGAAGGGGTAAAGGTGACTGAAGCTTTCTTT.

This chain connects TRBV6-5 to TRBJ2-1; the D is unclear. The V gene lost 5 bases and the J gene lost 0 bases, with 8 bases spanning the gap. Germline V CDR1 and CDR2: MNHEY, SVGAGI. The CDR3 has 14 residues. In DNA form, the CDR3 reads TGTGCCAGCAGTGAACAAAGCTCCTACAATGAGCAGTTCTTC. As protein: CASSEQSSYNEQFF.

The chain employs TRBV27 and TRBJ2-1; 9 bases map to TRBD1. The junction had 1 base not matched to a gene; V was cut back by 3 bases and J by 1 base. CDR1 is MNHEY and CDR2 is SMNVEV in the germline V gene (reference sequence). The CDR3 extends over 15 amino acids. The CDR3 DNA follows: TGTGCCAGCAGTTTCGACAGGGGGTCCTACAATGAGCAGTTCTTC. Translated: CASSFDRGSYNEQFF.

This clone was detected only a few times. This chain uses TRBV10-3 with TRBJ1-6, with 7 positions matching TRBD1. Germline V gene lookup returns CDR1 ENHRY and CDR2 SYGVKD. The trim removed 6 bases at V and 8 bases at J, leaving 4 bases unmatched. The CDR3 spans 13 residues. The CDR3 here is CAIRQGTHSPLHF. In DNA form, the CDR3 reads TGTGCCATCAGACAGGGGACGCATTCACCCCTCCACTTT.

The chain combines TRBV6-1 with TRBJ2-7; D unresolved. The CDR3 extends over 12 amino acids. The ends were cut back, 6 bases at V and 7 bases at J, with 13 bases in the middle. Germline loops: CDR1 MNHNS, CDR2 SASEGT. CDR3 in DNA: TGTGCCAGCAGCCGTGGAACTGGGGAGCAGTACTTC. Its protein is CASSRGTGEQYF.

The chain uses TRBV27 and TRBJ2-1, with D perhaps matching TRBD2 (6 bases). CDR3 length: 14 amino acids. Trimming pared 2 bases from V and 7 bases from J, leaving 12 bases between. CDR1 and CDR2 (germline): MNHEY, SMNVEV (reference sequence). The CDR3 region has the DNA TGTGCCAGCAGTTTACTTGGGAGGAAGAATGAGCAGTTCTTC. It encodes CASSLLGRKNEQFF.

This rearrangement joins TRBV20-1 to TRBJ1-1; D gene unclear. Per the germline V gene, CDR1 is DFQATT and CDR2 is SNEGSKA (reference sequence). The V end lost 7 bases, the J end lost 1 base, and 7 bases lay between the germline ends. This CDR3 has 11 amino acids. Here the CDR3 DNA reads TGCAGTGTTCTTGGGAACACTGAAGCTTTCTTT. Translated, it gives CSVLGNTEAFF.

The chain couples TRBV11-2 to TRBJ1-2; D ambiguous. Per the germline V gene, CDR1 is SGHAT and CDR2 is FQNNGV. The V and J ends lost 4 bases and 4 bases respectively, with 7 bases between them. CDR3 size: 12 residues. CDR3 bases: TGTGCCAGCAGCTCAGAGAGCTATGGCTACACCTTC. As protein: CASSSESYGYTF. The full variable domain, completed using reference TRBV11-2 and TRBJ1-2, is EAGVAQSPRYKIIEKRQSVAFWCNPISGHATLYWYQQILGQGPKLLIQFQNNGVVDDSQLPKDRFSAERLKGVDSTLKIQPAKLEDSAVYLCASSSESYGYTFGSGTRLTVV.

The chain employs TRBV7-2 and TRBJ2-5; maybe TRBD2 (7 bases). CDR3 length equals 16 residues. In germline, CDR1 is SGHTA, CDR2 FQGNSA. The V end was cut by 0 bases, the J end by 1 base, with 12 bases between. CDR3 in amino acids: CASSLAGGGPQETQYF. For the CDR3, the DNA is TGTGCCAGCAGCTTAGCGGGAGGGGGGCCCCAAGAGACCCAGTACTTC.

This clone was counted a few times. In nucleotides, the CDR3 is TGTGCCAGCAGTGCTATTAGCACAGATACGCAGTATTTT. It is translated as CASSAISTDTQYF. The chain employs TRBV28 and TRBJ2-3; no firm D call. V lost 5 bases to trimming and J lost 0 bases, with 6 bases between them. This CDR3 has 13 amino acids. Germline V gives CDR1 MDHEN, CDR2 SYDVKM.